This TCR beta chain was profiled in a study of shared clonotypes between healthy human individuals. Overall study: Every donor yielded three CD4 naive, three CD4 memory, two CD8 naive and one CD8 memory plate. Study results and limitations: Clonotypes shared by all four sorted-subset donors had higher generation probabilities than non-shared clonotypes.

Note on this clone: As yet, its antigen is unknown.

Assay: immunoSEQ multiplex PCR; the TCRdb copy retains only in-frame clones and omits some. The sample holds 2.3 million or so clones, approximately 95% seen once. CD4+ cell separation produced CD45RA+ naive and CD45RA-negative memory subsets. The CDR3 covers 16 residues. Trimming took 7 bases from V and 4 from J; bases not matched to a gene: 13. The germline CDR1 and CDR2 sequences are SGHRS and YFSETQ. V and J are TRBV5-1 and TRBJ2-1; the match to TRBD2 covers 8 bases. This clonotype was sampled from a man between 18 and 35 years old in good health. Some clones in this sample may be carry-over from other donors' samples. Sequencing was carried out using naive CD4+ T cells from PBMCs. Subset specified: CD45RA+ positively selected. CDR3 amino acids: CASEDLVAGPYNEQFF. The DNA of the CDR3 is TGCGCCAGCGAGGATCTGGTAGCGGGGCCGTACAATGAGCAGTTCTTC. Full variable domain (missing parts from reference TRBV5-1 and TRBJ2-1): KAGVTQTPRYLIKTRGQQVTLSCSPISGHRSVSWYQQTPGQGLQFLFEYFSETQRNKGNFPGRFSGRQFSNSRSEMNVSTLELGDSALYLCASEDLVAGPYNEQFFGPGTRLTVL.